These 21 T cell receptor beta chains were all obtained from the same sample, sequenced in a study of blood T cell repertoires in COVID-19. Using immunoSEQ multiplex PCR, the repertoire was profiled, and TCRdb retains in-frame clones only, with some absent. Among about 55,000 clones listed, around 83% were seen once. The sample was peripheral blood. These TCRs come from a woman aged 60 to 75 with acute or convalescent COVID-19.

The DNA for the CDR3 is TGTGCCAGACAGGGGGTGCGGACGCACTACAATGAGCAGTTCTTC. It codes for CARQGVRTHYNEQFF. The chain joins TRBV9 to TRBJ2-1; 8 nucleotides agree with TRBD1. The CDR3 runs to 15 residues. J gave up 3 bases and V 8 bases, and 10 bases lay outside the gene matches. Germline V gene sequence: CDR1 SGDLS, CDR2 YYNGEE.

The J gene is TRBJ1-4, the V gene TRBV7-2; 7 nucleotides match TRBD1. From germline, CDR1 is SGHTA and CDR2 FQGNSA. The CDR3 extends over 16 amino acids. Unmatched junction bases numbered 9, after V lost 3 bases and J lost 5 bases. CDR3 nucleotide sequence: TGTGCCAGCAGCTTGCCCTGGGCAGGGGGAAATGAAAAACTGTTTTTT. This codes for CASSLPWAGGNEKLFF. Using reference TRBV7-2 and TRBJ1-4 for the parts outside the CDR3, the full variable domain is GAGVSQSPSNKVTEKGKDVELRCDPISGHTALYWYRQSLGQGLEFLIYFQGNSAPDKSGLPSDRFSAERTGGSVSTLTIQRTQQEDSAVYLCASSLPWAGGNEKLFFGSGTQLSVL.

In this sample, this clone turned up once. The chain carries TRBV10-2 and TRBJ2-7; D unclear. V was pared by 8 bases and J by 1 base, with 6 bases between. From germline, CDR1 is WSHSY and CDR2 SAAADI. The CDR3 is 11 residues long. CDR3 sequence reads: CASAQSYEQYF. CDR3 bases: TGCGCCAGCGCACAGTCCTACGAGCAGTACTTC.

The rearrangement links TRBV9 to TRBJ1-3; D not resolved. The ends were cut back, 4 bases at V and 4 bases at J, with 15 bases in the middle. The CDR3 consists of 15 residues. Per the germline V gene, CDR1 is SGDLS and CDR2 is YYNGEE. The CDR3 DNA is TGTGCCAGCAGCCCCCGGAGAGGCACAGGAAACACCATATATTTT. Its translation: CASSPRRGTGNTIYF.

This chain connects TRBV2 to TRBJ1-6; perhaps TRBD1 as D (6 bases). This CDR3 has 11 residues. Germline V CDR1 and CDR2: SNHLY, FYNNEI. The V end lost 1 base, the J end lost 17 bases, and 9 bases lay between the germline ends. The CDR3 DNA reads as TGTGCCAGCAGTGAAGATGGGGGCGTCCACTTT. Translated, it gives CASSEDGGVHF.

The chain employs TRBV21-1 and TRBJ1-1. TRBV21-1 is termed a pseudogene. There are 17 residues in the CDR3. CDR3 nucleotide sequence: TGTGCCAGCAGCAAAGACTTGGTGGGGGGTCAGAACACTGAAGCTTTCTTT. It encodes CASSKDLVGGQNTEAFF.

In its sample, this clone was seen once. This sequence joins TRBV7-6 and TRBJ1-2; TRBD1 aligns across 7 bases. Germline-derived CDR1 and CDR2 are SGHVS and FNYEAQ. The trim removed 6 bases at V and 6 bases at J, leaving 10 bases unmatched. The CDR3 covers 14 residues. CDR3 DNA sequence: TGTGCCAGCAGTCCCATCGGAACAGGGGATGGCTACACCTTC. Protein sequence: CASSPIGTGDGYTF. Based on the CDR3 plus reference TRBV7-6 and TRBJ1-2, the full variable domain is GAGVSQSPRYKVTKRGQDVALRCDPISGHVSLYWYRQALGQGPEFLTYFNYEAQQDKSGLPNDRFSAERPEGSISTLTIQRTEQRDSAMYRCASSPIGTGDGYTFGSGTRLTVV.

The chain employs TRBV19 and TRBJ1-3; TRBD1 matches at 7 bases. The CDR3 length is 13 residues. With V trimmed by 8 bases and J by 2 bases, 3 bases remained unmatched. Germline V lookup: CDR1 LNHDA, CDR2 SQIVND (reference sequence). CDR3 DNA sequence: TGTGCCAGTGAAGACAGGGCTGGAAACACCATATATTTT. As protein: CASEDRAGNTIYF. Variable domain in full (rest from reference TRBV19 and TRBJ1-3): DGGITQSPKYLFRKEGQNVTLSCEQNLNHDAMYWYRQDPGQGLRLIYYSQIVNDFQKGDIAEGYSVSREKKESFPLTVTSAQKNPTAFYLCASEDRAGNTIYFGEGSWLTVV.

The chain uses TRBV4-1 and TRBJ1-2, with a tentative D call TRBD1 (5 bases). The CDR3 is 16 residues long. Trimming stripped 3 bases from V and 3 bases from J, with 17 bases between. Germline CDR1 and CDR2: MGHRA and YSYEKL. The CDR3 is CASSQQGGGVDYGYTF. CDR3 in DNA: TGCGCCAGCAGCCAGCAGGGAGGTGGTGTGGACTATGGCTACACCTTC.

This clone was seen once. The rearrangement links TRBV27 to TRBJ1-2, with 8 bases matching TRBD1. The V gene's germline CDR1 is MNHEY and CDR2 SMNVEV (reference sequence). The CDR3 runs to 13 residues. Trimming at V came to 4 bases and at J to 7 bases, leaving 5 bases not matched to a gene. CDR3: CASSSDRGGGYTF. In nucleotides, the CDR3 is TGTGCCAGCAGTTCTGACAGGGGAGGTGGCTACACCTTC.

The chain couples TRBV10-3 to TRBJ2-1; TRBD1 matches 7 bases. Trimming cost V 5 bases and J 7 bases; bases outside gene matches: 11. Germline V gene sequence: CDR1 ENHRY, CDR2 SYGVKD. The CDR3 loop spans 15 amino acids. DNA of the CDR3: TGTGCCATCAGTCGGGATACGACAGGGAATAATGAGCAGTTCTTC. Protein product: CAISRDTTGNNEQFF.

As DNA, the CDR3 is TGTGCCAGTAGTATAGGCCCCTACGCCGAAGCTTTCTTT. Protein product: CASSIGPYAEAFF. The V call is TRBV19, the J call TRBJ1-1; D unclear. Germline-derived CDR1 and CDR2 are LNHDA and SQIVND (reference sequence). V lost 1 base, J lost 8 bases, and 11 bases lay in between. The CDR3 has 13 amino acids.

This chain connects TRBV7-9 to TRBJ1-1, with TRBD1 matching 10 bases. The V gene end was trimmed by 4 bases and the J gene end by 5 bases; junction bases not matched to a gene: 4. CDR3 size: 14 residues. The germline V gene has CDR1 SEHNR and CDR2 FQNEAQ (reference sequence). The CDR3 coding sequence is TGTGCCAGCAGCTCCCGGGACAGGGGAACTGAAGCTTTCTTT. Protein sequence: CASSSRDRGTEAFF.

A single count supports this clone. V usage is TRBV5-5 and J usage is TRBJ1-3; no definite D call. V dropped 0 bases and J dropped 1 base, with 8 bases sitting between them. This CDR3 spans 15 amino acids. The germline CDR1 and CDR2 sequences are SGHKS and YYEKEE (reference sequence). CDR3 protein: CASSLARFSGNTIYF. Written as DNA, the CDR3 is TGTGCCAGCAGCTTGGCGCGCTTTTCTGGAAACACCATATATTTT.

The gene calls are TRBV7-9 and TRBJ2-3, with D perhaps matching TRBD1 (5 bases). The germline gives CDR1 SEHNR, CDR2 FQNEAQ (reference sequence). V was cut by 1 base and J by 4 bases, with 12 bases left in between. CDR3 length: 15 residues. In DNA form, the CDR3 reads TGTGCCAGCAGCTTAGAGGGCAGGGTTGCAGATACGCAGTATTTT. This gives the protein CASSLEGRVADTQYF.

The rearrangement joins TRBV6-5 to TRBJ2-2, with a weak D call TRBD2 (6 bases). Trimming took off 2 bases at V and 6 bases at J, with 16 bases between the two ends. CDR1 MNHEY and CDR2 SVGAGI come from the germline V gene. The CDR3 consists of 16 residues. The DNA of the CDR3 is TGTGCCAGCAGTTACACCGGGACCCCGGGGGCCGGGGAGCTGTTTTTT. It yields the protein CASSYTGTPGAGELFF.

This rearrangement joins TRBV19 to TRBJ2-1; TRBD1 aligns across 7 bases. The CDR3 runs to 15 residues. The ends lost 7 bases at V and 4 bases at J; junction bases unmatched: 10. CDR1 and CDR2 from the germline V gene are LNHDA and SQIVND (reference sequence). The CDR3 loop is CASMPRGTAYNEQFF. CDR3 bases: TGTGCCAGTATGCCCCGTGGGACAGCATACAATGAGCAGTTCTTC.

The chain recombines TRBV2 with TRBJ2-7, with TRBD2 matching 11 bases. With 6 bases clipped from V and 0 bases from J, the junction kept 7 bases outside the gene matches. CDR1 and CDR2 from the germline V gene are SNHLY and FYNNEI. The CDR3 spans 16 residues. The CDR3 nucleotides read TGTGCCAGCAGGCGGGGACTAGCGGAAAGCTCCTACGAGCAGTACTTC. Protein sequence: CASRRGLAESSYEQYF.

The CDR3 region has the DNA TGTGCCAGCAGCCGACAGTTTGGGGAGACCCAGTACTTC. This gives the protein CASSRQFGETQYF. The V and J genes are TRBV7-2 and TRBJ2-5; TRBD1 is a possible D gene (5 bases). Trimming removed 5 bases at V and 5 bases at J, with 12 bases between. Germline CDR1 reads SGHTA; CDR2 reads FQGNSA. The CDR3 covers 13 residues.

CDR3 nucleotide sequence: TGTGCCAGCAGTTTAAGGGGGCTACACGAGCAGTACTTC. It translates to CASSLRGLHEQYF. The chain employs TRBV12-3 or TRBV12-4 and TRBJ2-7, with 7 bases matching TRBD1. The CDR3 has 13 amino acids. The ends lost 2 bases at V and 5 bases at J; junction bases unmatched: 3.

The sample holds one count of this clone. This sequence joins TRBV7-8 and TRBJ1-5; D possibly corresponds to TRBD1 (6 bases). CDR1 and CDR2 from the germline V gene are SGHVS and FQNEAQ. V was shortened by 2 bases and J by 5 bases, with 13 bases between the two germline ends. The CDR3 has 15 amino acids. The CDR3 DNA reads as TGTGCCAGCAGCTTACGTCGACAGGCCGATCAGCCCCAGCATTTT. Protein product: CASSLRRQADQPQHF.